The TCR beta chain described here comes from a study of blood T cell repertoires in COVID-19. Looking at the study overall: COVID-19 samples from acute and convalescent phases originated in the United States, Italy and Spain.

Per germline, CDR1 MDHEN and CDR2 SYDVKM. The V and J ends lost 5 bases and 8 bases respectively, with 21 bases between them. The CDR3 contains 15 residues. Method: immunoSEQ multiplex PCR; TCRdb's copy keeps in-frame clones and lacks some. The profile shows more than 75,000 clones, roughly 84% of them singletons. Material: peripheral blood. The V gene is TRBV28, the J gene TRBJ1-2, with D unresolved. The TCR sequence derives from a woman between 70 and 85 years old with acute or convalescent COVID-19. CDR3 sequence: CASSLPAPPPRGYTF. The CDR3 region has the DNA TGTGCCAGCAGTCTCCCGGCGCCTCCCCCGAGGGGCTACACCTTC.